The clone carrying this TCR beta chain appeared a few times. Its cognate antigen is unknown. Each donor was nominally healthy when sampled (though unrecorded immune exposures were likely). This sample was taken from a study of cytomegalovirus exposure and HLA in healthy donors. The study, taken as a whole, reports: Later genetic work tied a missense DCLRE1C variant to beta-chain V and J trimming. It was shown in a later analysis that HLA-associated TCR beta chains were more clonally expanded than other, equally common chains. It was in a later analysis that TCR association rates were seen to vary by HLA locus, highest for DRB1 and lowest for HLA-C.

In the PCR, 60 Vbeta and 13 Jbeta primers were used. Measured with immunoSEQ multiplex PCR; TCRdb has only the in-frame clones, and not every one. The sample has 100,000 to 150,000 clones; about a sixth are singletons. Per germline, CDR1 MDHEN and CDR2 SYDVKM. V gave up 2 bases and J gave up 3 bases; unmatched junction bases: 2. This CDR3 has 15 amino acids. The chain employs TRBV28 and TRBJ2-1, with 9 bases fitting TRBD2. Sequencing was done on a sample of PBMCs. The TCR originated in a female donor in good health and CMV-seropositive. CDR3 residues: CASSLGRGGYNEQFF. The CDR3 DNA reads TGTGCCAGCAGTTTAGGGCGGGGGGGCTACAATGAGCAGTTCTTC.